Below are 10 T cell receptor beta chains sequenced from a single sample in a study of blood T cell repertoires in COVID-19. Here immunoSEQ multiplex PCR was the method, and the copy in TCRdb shows in-frame clones only, minus some. Of around 300,000 clones in the sample, roughly 85% are singletons; the top ten hold approximately 7.6%. The specimen was peripheral blood. All receptors derive from a human donor in a cohort sampled during active COVID-19.

The chain is built from TRBV3-1 (or the pseudogene TRBV3-2) and TRBJ1-2; 11 bases fit TRBD1. Germline V gene sequence: CDR1 LGHDT, CDR2 YNNKEL (reference sequence). The CDR3 contains 17 residues. The J segment lost 7 bases and the V segment lost 4 bases, leaving 14 bases of the junction unmatched. Here the CDR3 reads CASSPNIGQGARIGYTF. In DNA, the CDR3 is TGTGCCAGCAGCCCTAATATAGGACAGGGGGCACGGATTGGCTACACCTTC.

This sequence joins TRBV7-3 and TRBJ1-3; weak D call: TRBD1 (6 bases). The CDR3 covers 18 residues. The V and J ends lost 1 base and 2 bases respectively, with 18 bases between them. Germline values: CDR1 SGHTA, CDR2 FQGTGA. The CDR3 DNA reads TGTGCCAGCAGCTTAATCTCAATGAAGGACAGTCCTGGAAACACCATATATTTT. Encoded protein: CASSLISMKDSPGNTIYF.

This chain uses TRBV27 with TRBJ1-6; perhaps TRBD1 as D (6 bases). Germline V gives CDR1 MNHEY, CDR2 SMNVEV (reference sequence). The length of the CDR3 is 15 residues. Trimming took 5 bases from V and 2 from J, leaving 10 bases between them. CDR3 DNA: TGTGCCAGCAGTACCGGACAGACCTATAATTCACCCCTCCACTTT. The encoded protein is CASSTGQTYNSPLHF.

The chain combines TRBV3-1 (or the pseudogene TRBV3-2) with TRBJ2-1; no clear D gene. With 0 bases removed from V and 9 bases from J, the gap between germline ends came to 6 bases. Germline CDR1 is LGHDT and CDR2 is YNNKEL (reference sequence). This CDR3 contains 12 residues. The CDR3 region is CASSQETVEQFF. The CDR3 DNA reads as TGTGCCAGCAGCCAAGAGACTGTTGAGCAGTTCTTC.

This clone was seen a single time. This chain connects TRBV6-5 to TRBJ2-3; D gene uncertain. The CDR3 is made up of 14 amino acids. Germline V gene lookup returns CDR1 MNHEY and CDR2 SVGAGI. V lost 0 bases and J 4 bases, leaving 8 bases between the germline ends. CDR3 DNA: TGTGCCAGCAGTTACTCGAAAGCCTCAGATACGCAGTATTTT. This codes for CASSYSKASDTQYF.

The V and J genes are TRBV7-2 and TRBJ2-1; 13 bases are a match to TRBD2. The junction had 8 bases not matched to a gene; V was cut back by 4 bases and J by 8 bases. In germline, CDR1 is SGHTA, CDR2 FQGNSA. The CDR3 covers 16 residues. The CDR3 region has the DNA TGTGCCAGCAGCTCGGACACTAGCGGGGGGGGCTATGAGCAGTTCTTC. This sequence encodes CASSSDTSGGGYEQFF.

The chain joins TRBV15 to TRBJ2-7, with TRBD2 matching 10 bases. The CDR3 is 13 residues long. Germline V gene sequence: CDR1 LNHNV, CDR2 YYDKDF (reference sequence). CDR3 in amino acids: CATSRDLGLAGAV. The CDR3 DNA follows: TGTGCCACCAGCAGAGATCTCGGGCTAGCGGGGGCCGTC.

The chain couples TRBV7-2 to TRBJ1-6; D is undetermined. Trimming pared 1 base from V and 9 bases from J, leaving 10 bases between. The CDR3 is 14 amino acids. Germline V gives CDR1 SGHTA, CDR2 FQGNSA. This CDR3 is CASSLGPLSSPLHF. CDR3 coding DNA: TGTGCCAGCAGCTTAGGCCCCCTAAGTTCACCCCTCCACTTT. The full variable domain, in which reference TRBV7-2 and TRBJ1-6 provide the parts outside the CDR3, is GAGVSQSPSNKVTEKGKDVELRCDPISGHTALYWYRQSLGQGLEFLIYFQGNSAPDKSGLPSDRFSAERTGGSVSTLTIQRTQQEDSAVYLCASSLGPLSSPLHFGNGTRLTVT.

V is TRBV6-5 and J is TRBJ1-1; D remains ambiguous. CDR3 length equals 15 residues. V lost 4 bases to trimming and J lost 0 bases, with 12 bases between them. The V gene's germline CDR1 is MNHEY and CDR2 SVGAGI. The CDR3 DNA sequence: TGTGCCAGCAGTTCCAGATTTCAGTTGAACACTGAAGCTTTCTTT. Its protein is CASSSRFQLNTEAFF.

The rearrangement links TRBV7-6 to TRBJ1-1; no clear D gene. V lost 5 bases to trimming and J lost 0 bases, with 13 bases between them. Germline assignment: CDR1 SGHVS and CDR2 FNYEAQ. The CDR3 length is 15 residues. CDR3 residues: CASSPLGLMNTEAFF. The CDR3 coding sequence is TGTGCCAGCAGCCCCTTGGGCCTGATGAACACTGAAGCTTTCTTT.